This T cell receptor beta chain was recorded in a study of Graves' ophthalmopathy and Graves' hyperthyroidism. With a duration under 3 months, ophthalmopathy in the donors showed moderate-to-severe activity, CAS ≥3 and NOSPECS ≥4. Orbital computed tomography, thyroid ultrasound, TRAb, serum thyroxine and clinical symptoms formed the basis of diagnosis. RNA transcripts were the source from which TCR beta CDR3 regions were amplified. HTBI primers were used in a first-round RT-PCR, which preceded a second-round multiplex PCR. TCRdb fed the multiplex PCR reads into MiXCR, producing one record per CDR3 protein. This table holds about 480,000 distinct CDR3 sequences, around an eighth found once. There are many counts of this clonotype. The antigen remains undetermined. General study points: Among thyroid clonotypes expanded above 0.001 frequency, most also appeared in blood. A roughly 81% specificity and 85% to 90% sensitivity were achieved by a 13-signature model that separated ophthalmopathy from stable hyperthyroidism.

The sequence was collected from a woman aged 25 to 39 with Graves' ophthalmopathy. The sequenced sample was blood.

DNA for the CDR3: TGTGCCAGCAGCCACCCTAATAGAGCTTTCTTT. Translated, it gives CASSHPNRAFF. V usage is TRBV14 and J usage is TRBJ1-1, with no clear D. Trimming shortened V by 3 bases and J by 10 bases, and 9 bases separated the two germline ends. Germline CDR1 is SGHDN and CDR2 is FVKESK. The CDR3 contains 11 residues.